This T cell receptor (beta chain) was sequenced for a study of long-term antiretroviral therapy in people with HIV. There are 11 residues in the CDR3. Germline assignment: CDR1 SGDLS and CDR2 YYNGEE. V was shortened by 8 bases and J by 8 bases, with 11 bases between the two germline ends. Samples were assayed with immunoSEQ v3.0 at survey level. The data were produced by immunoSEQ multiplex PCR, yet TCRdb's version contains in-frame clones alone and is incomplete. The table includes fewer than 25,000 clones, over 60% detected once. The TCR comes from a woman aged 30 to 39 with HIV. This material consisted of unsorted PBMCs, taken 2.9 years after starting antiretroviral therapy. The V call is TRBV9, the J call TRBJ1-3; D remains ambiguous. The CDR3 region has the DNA TGTGCCAGGAAGGTTGGGGACACCATATATTTT. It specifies CARKVGDTIYF.